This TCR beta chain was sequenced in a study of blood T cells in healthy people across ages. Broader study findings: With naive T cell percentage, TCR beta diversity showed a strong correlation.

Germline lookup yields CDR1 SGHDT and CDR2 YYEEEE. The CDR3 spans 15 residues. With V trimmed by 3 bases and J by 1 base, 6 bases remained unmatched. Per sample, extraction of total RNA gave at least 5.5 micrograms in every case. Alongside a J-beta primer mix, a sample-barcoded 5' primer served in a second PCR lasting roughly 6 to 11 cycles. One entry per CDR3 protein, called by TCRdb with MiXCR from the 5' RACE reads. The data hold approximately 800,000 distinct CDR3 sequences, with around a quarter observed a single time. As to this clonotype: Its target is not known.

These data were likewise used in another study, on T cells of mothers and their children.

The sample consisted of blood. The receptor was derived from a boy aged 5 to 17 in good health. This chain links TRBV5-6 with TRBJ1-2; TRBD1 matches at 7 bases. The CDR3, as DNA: TGTGCCAGCAGCTCGTCGCGACAGGGTAACTATGGCTACACCTTC. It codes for CASSSSRQGNYGYTF.